This TCR beta chain was documented in a study of cytomegalovirus exposure and HLA in healthy donors. The PCR used 60 Vbeta and 13 Jbeta primers. Sequencing was performed with immunoSEQ multiplex PCR; in TCRdb, only in-frame clones are kept and a portion is missing. Of about 150,000 clones in the sample, under 70% were seen once. The germline V gene encodes CDR1 SGHAT and CDR2 FQNNGV. Trimming stripped 3 bases from V and 4 bases from J, with 16 bases between. The CDR3 consists of 16 residues. Sequencing was carried out using PBMCs. The chain joins TRBV11-2 to TRBJ1-3; the D is unclear. The clonotype originates from a woman aged 25 to 39 in good health and CMV-seropositive. Here the CDR3 DNA reads TGTGCCAGCAGCTTCGGTGCGCCTATCGGGGGAAACACCATATATTTT. Translated: CASSFGAPIGGNTIYF.